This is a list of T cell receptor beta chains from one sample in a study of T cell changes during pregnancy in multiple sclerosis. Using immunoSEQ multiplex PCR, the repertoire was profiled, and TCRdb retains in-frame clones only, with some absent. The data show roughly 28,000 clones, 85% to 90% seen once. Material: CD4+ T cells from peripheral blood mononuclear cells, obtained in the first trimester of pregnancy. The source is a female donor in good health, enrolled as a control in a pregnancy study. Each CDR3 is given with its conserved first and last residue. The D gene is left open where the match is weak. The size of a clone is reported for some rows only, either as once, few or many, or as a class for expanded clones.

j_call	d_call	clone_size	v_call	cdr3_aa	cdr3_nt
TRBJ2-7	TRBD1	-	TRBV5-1	CASSPGDRTYEQYF	TGCGCCAGCAGTCCTGGGGACAGGACCTACGAGCAGTACTTC
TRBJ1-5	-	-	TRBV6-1	CASKVWAGENQPQHF	TGTGCCAGCAAGGTTTGGGCGGGAGAGAATCAGCCCCAGCATTTT
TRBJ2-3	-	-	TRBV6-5	CASRGTGGPTDTQYF	TGTGCCAGCAGGGGTACTGGGGGCCCCACAGATACGCAGTATTTT
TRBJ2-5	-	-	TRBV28	CASTISGARETQYF	TGTGCCAGCACTATATCAGGGGCTCGGGAGACCCAGTACTTC
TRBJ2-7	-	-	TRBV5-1	CASSPERFLYEQYF	TGCGCCAGCAGCCCTGAGCGGTTTCTCTACGAGCAGTACTTC
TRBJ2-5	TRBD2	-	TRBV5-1	CASSWGLAGGPKETQYF	TGCGCCAGCAGCTGGGGACTAGCGGGAGGGCCAAAGGAGACCCAGTACTTC
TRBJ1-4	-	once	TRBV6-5	CASSSPGTRSNEKLFF	TGTGCCAGCAGTTCCCCCGGGACACGAAGTAATGAAAAACTGTTTTTT
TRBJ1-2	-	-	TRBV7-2	CASSVTRQPFYGYTF	TGTGCCAGCAGCGTCACAAGACAGCCTTTCTATGGCTACACCTTC
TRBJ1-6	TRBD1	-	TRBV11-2	CASSLFPTLGQGDNSPLHF	TGTGCCAGCAGCTTATTCCCCACTCTCGGACAGGGTGACAATTCACCCCTCCACTTT
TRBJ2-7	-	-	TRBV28	CASSPTRRRLYEQYF	TGTGCCAGCAGTCCCACAAGGAGGAGGCTCTACGAGCAGTACTTC
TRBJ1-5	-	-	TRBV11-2	CASSLAGYSNQPQHF	TGTGCCAGCAGCTTAGCCGGGTATAGCAATCAGCCCCAGCATTTT
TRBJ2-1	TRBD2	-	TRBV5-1	CASSLEPTSGGNEQFF	TGCGCCAGCAGCTTGGAGCCAACTAGCGGAGGGAATGAGCAGTTCTTC
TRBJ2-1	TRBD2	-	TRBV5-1	CASSSIAGGQYYNEQFF	TGCGCCAGCAGCTCTATAGCGGGAGGGCAGTACTACAATGAGCAGTTCTTC
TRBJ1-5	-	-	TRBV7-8	CASSLAIRGGDQPQHF	TGTGCCAGCAGCTTAGCAATTAGAGGGGGTGATCAGCCCCAGCATTTT
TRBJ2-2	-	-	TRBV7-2	CASSLGFLGTGELFF	TGTGCCAGCAGCTTAGGCTTTCTCGGCACCGGGGAGCTGTTTTTT
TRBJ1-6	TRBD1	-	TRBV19	CASRPTGAAASPLHF	TGTGCCAGTAGGCCCACAGGGGCGGCGGCTTCACCCCTCCACTTT
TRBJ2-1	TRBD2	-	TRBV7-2	CASSFGPSGGNEQFF	TGTGCCAGCAGCTTTGGGCCTAGCGGGGGGAATGAGCAGTTCTTC
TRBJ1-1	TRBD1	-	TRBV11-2	CASSSNRGVNTEAFF	TGTGCCAGCAGCTCAAACAGGGGAGTAAATACTGAAGCTTTCTTT
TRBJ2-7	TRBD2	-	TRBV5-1	CASSSDPLAGVHYEQYF	TGCGCCAGCAGCTCAGATCCTCTAGCGGGAGTTCACTACGAGCAGTACTTC
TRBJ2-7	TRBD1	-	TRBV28	CATRTGREQYF	TGTGCCACCCGGACAGGTCGCGAGCAGTACTTC
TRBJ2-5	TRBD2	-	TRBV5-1	CASSFRTSGGPLYF	TGCGCCAGCAGCTTTAGGACTAGCGGGGGCCCTCTGTACTTC
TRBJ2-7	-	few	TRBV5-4	CATRRYGGGLDEQYF	TGTGCCACCCGTAGGTACGGAGGGGGCTTGGACGAGCAGTACTTC
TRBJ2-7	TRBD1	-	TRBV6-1	CASSEALRDRTLYF	TGTGCCAGCAGTGAAGCGCTTAGGGACAGAACCCTGTACTTC
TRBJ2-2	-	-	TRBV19	CASSAGRFTGELFF	TGTGCCAGTAGTGCAGGGAGGTTCACCGGGGAGCTGTTTTTT
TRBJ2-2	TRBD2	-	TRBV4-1	CASSPSGGYTGELFF	TGCGCCAGCAGCCCTAGCGGGGGGTACACCGGGGAGCTGTTTTTT
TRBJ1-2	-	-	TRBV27	CASRPTVGGGNYGYTF	TGTGCCAGCAGACCCACCGTGGGGGGGGGCAACTATGGCTACACCTTC
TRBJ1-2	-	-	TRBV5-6	CASSLGQDPGYTF	TGTGCCAGCAGCTTGGGGCAGGATCCTGGCTACACCTTC